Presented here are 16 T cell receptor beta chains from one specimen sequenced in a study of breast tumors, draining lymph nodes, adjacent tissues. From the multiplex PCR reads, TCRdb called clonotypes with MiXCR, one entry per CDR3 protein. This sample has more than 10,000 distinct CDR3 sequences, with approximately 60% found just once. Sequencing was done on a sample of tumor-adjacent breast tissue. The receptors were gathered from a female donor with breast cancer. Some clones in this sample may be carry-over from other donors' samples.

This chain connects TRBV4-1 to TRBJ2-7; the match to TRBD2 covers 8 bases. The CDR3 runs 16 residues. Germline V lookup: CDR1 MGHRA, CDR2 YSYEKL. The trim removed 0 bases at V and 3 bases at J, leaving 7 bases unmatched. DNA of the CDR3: TGCGCCAGCAGCCAAGATCAAGCGGGAGCCCTCTACGAGCAGTACTTC. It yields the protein CASSQDQAGALYEQYF.

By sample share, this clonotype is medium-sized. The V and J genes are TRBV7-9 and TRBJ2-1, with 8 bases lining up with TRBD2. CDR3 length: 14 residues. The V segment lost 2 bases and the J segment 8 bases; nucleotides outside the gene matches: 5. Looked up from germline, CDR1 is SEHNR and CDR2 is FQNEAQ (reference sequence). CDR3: CASSLKVGRDEQFF. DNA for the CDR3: TGTGCCAGCAGCTTAAAAGTCGGGAGGGATGAGCAGTTCTTC. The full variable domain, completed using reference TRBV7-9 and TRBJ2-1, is DTGVSQNPRHKITKRGQNVTFRCDPISEHNRLYWYRQTLGQGPEFLTYFQNEAQLEKSRLLSDRFSAERPKGSFSTLEIQRTEQGDSAMYLCASSLKVGRDEQFFGPGTRLTVL.

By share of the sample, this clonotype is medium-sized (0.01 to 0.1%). CDR3 DNA sequence: TGTGCCAGCAGCTCCGAGGGGGTAATATACGAGCAGTACTTC. Translation: CASSSEGVIYEQYF. The chain has TRBV7-8 and TRBJ2-7, with D tentatively TRBD1 (6 bases). The germline CDR1 and CDR2 sequences are SGHVS and FQNEAQ. The CDR3 has 14 residues. Trimming pared 4 bases from V and 4 bases from J, leaving 14 bases between. Full variable domain (remainder filled in from reference TRBV7-8 and TRBJ2-7): GAGVSQSPRYKVAKRGQDVALRCDPISGHVSLFWYQQALGQGPEFLTYFQNEAQLDKSGLPSDRFFAERPEGSVSTLKIQRTQQEDSAVYLCASSSEGVIYEQYFGPGTRLTVT.

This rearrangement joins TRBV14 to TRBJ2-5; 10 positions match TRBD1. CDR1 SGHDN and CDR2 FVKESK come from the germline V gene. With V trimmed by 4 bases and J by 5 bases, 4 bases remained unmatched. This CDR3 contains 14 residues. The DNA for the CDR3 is TGTGCCAGCAGCCTAGACAGGGGGCTGGAGACCCAGTACTTC. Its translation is CASSLDRGLETQYF.

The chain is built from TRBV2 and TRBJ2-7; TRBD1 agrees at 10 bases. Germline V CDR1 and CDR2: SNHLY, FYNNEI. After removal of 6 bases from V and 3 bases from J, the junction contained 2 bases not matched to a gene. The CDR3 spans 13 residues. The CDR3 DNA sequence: TGTGCCAGCAGGGGACAGGGGTGCTACGAGCAGTACTTC. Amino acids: CASRGQGCYEQYF. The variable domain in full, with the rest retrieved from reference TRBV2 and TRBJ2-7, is EPEVTQTPSHQVTQMGQEVILRCVPISNHLYFYWYRQILGQKVEFLVSFYNNEISEKSEIFDDQFSVERPDGSNFTLKIRSTKLEDSAMYFCASRGQGCYEQYFGPGTRLTVT.

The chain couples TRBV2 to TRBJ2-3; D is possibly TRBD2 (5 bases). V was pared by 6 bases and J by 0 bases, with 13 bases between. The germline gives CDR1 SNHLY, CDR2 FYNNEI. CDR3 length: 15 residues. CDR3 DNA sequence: TGTGCCAGCAGCGCCAGGACTTCTAGCACAGATACGCAGTATTTT. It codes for CASSARTSSTDTQYF.

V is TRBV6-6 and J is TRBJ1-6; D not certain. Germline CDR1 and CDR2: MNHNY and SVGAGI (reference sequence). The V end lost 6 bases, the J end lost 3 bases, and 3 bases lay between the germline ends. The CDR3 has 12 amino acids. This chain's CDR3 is CASSGYNSPLHF. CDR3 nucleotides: TGTGCCAGCAGCGGCTATAATTCACCCCTCCACTTT.

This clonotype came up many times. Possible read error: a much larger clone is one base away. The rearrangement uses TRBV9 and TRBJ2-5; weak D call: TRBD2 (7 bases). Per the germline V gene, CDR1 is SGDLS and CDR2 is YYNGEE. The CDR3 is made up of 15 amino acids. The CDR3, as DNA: TGTGCCAGCAGCGTAGCGGGGGGCCACCTGGAGACCCCGTACTTC. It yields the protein CASSVAGGHLETPYF.

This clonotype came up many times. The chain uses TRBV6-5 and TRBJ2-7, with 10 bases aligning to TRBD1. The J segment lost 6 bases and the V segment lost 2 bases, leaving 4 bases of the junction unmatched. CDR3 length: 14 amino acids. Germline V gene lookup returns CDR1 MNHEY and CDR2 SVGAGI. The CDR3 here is CASSYGGQGSEQYF. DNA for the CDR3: TGTGCCAGCAGTTACGGGGGACAGGGGTCCGAGCAGTACTTC.

CDR3 nucleotide sequence: TGTGCCAGCAGACAGGCGCTAGATTTCTTC. It is translated as CASRQALDFF. The gene calls are TRBV2 and TRBJ2-1; possible D gene TRBD1, 5 bases. The germline V gene has CDR1 SNHLY and CDR2 FYNNEI. Trimming shortened V by 6 bases and J by 16 bases, and 13 bases separated the two germline ends. The CDR3 runs to 10 residues.

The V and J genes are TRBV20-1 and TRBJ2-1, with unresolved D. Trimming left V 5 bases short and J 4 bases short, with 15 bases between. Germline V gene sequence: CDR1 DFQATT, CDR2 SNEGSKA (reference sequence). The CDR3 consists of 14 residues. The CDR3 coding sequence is TGCAGTGCTTGGAACCCCCTGCTTTACAATGAGCAGTTCTTC. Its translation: CSAWNPLLYNEQFF.

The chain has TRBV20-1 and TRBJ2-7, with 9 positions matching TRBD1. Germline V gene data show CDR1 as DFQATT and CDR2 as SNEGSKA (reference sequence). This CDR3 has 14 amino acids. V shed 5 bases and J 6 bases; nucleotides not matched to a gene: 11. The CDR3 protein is CSAERTGAGSEQYF. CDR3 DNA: TGCAGTGCTGAAAGGACAGGGGCGGGCTCCGAGCAGTACTTC.

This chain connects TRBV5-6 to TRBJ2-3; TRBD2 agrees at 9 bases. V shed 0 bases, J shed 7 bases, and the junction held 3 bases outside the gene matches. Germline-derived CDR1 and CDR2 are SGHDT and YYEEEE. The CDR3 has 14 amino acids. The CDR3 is CASSLGGREYTQYF. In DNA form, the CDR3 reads TGTGCCAGCAGCTTGGGCGGGAGGGAATATACGCAGTATTTT.

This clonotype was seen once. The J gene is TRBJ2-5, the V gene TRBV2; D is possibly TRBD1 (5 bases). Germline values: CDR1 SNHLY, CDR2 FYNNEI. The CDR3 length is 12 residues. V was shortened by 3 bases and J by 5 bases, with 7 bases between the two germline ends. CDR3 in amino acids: CASSDRVETQYF. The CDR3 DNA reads TGTGCCAGCAGTGACAGGGTGGAGACCCAGTACTTC.

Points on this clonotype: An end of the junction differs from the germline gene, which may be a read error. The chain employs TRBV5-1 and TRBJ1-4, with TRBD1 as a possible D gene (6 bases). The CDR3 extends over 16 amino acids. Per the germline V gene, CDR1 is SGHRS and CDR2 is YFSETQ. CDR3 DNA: TGCGCCAGCAGCCTGGGAGGGGGACCAACTAATGAAAAACTGGTTTTT. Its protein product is CASSLGGGPTNEKLVF.

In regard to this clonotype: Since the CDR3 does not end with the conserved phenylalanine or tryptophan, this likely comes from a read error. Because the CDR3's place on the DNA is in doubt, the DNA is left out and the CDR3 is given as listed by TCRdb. CDR3 region: CASGLVNTGELFS. The chain uses TRBV2 and TRBJ2-2; TRBD2, the table's D call, lacks a check against the DNA. CDR1 SNHLY and CDR2 FYNNEI come from the germline V gene. The CDR3 spans 13 amino acids, including both terminal residues.